Below are 22 T cell receptor beta chains sequenced from a single sample in a study of blood T cells in healthy people across ages. PCR was performed a second time for roughly 6 to 12 cycles using a sample-barcoded 5' primer and a J-beta primer mix. MiXCR, run by TCRdb on the 5' RACE reads, gives a single entry per CDR3 protein. The sample contains fewer than 1.5 million distinct CDR3 sequences, 42% of which appear only once. Sequenced: blood. The source is a woman in her late teens or twenties in good health.

This clonotype came up once. The V gene is TRBV24-1, the J gene TRBJ2-1; 9 nucleotides match TRBD1. The V and J ends lost 1 base and 0 bases, in that order; junction bases with no gene match: 3. Germline-derived CDR1 and CDR2 are KGHDR and SFDVKD. CDR3 length: 17 residues. The CDR3: CATSDFGTGNSYNEQFF. The CDR3 DNA is TGTGCCACCAGTGATTTCGGGACAGGGAACTCCTACAATGAGCAGTTCTTC.

The rearrangement uses TRBV3-1 and TRBJ2-1; TRBD2 aligns across 12 bases. V lost 3 bases to trimming and J lost 2 bases; unmatched junction nucleotides: 11. The germline gives CDR1 LGHDT, CDR2 YNNKEL (reference sequence). This CDR3 region has 19 residues. For the CDR3, the DNA is TGTGCCAGCAGCCATCCCCCTAGTGGACTAGCGGGAACCTACAATGAGCAGTTCTTC. Translation gives CASSHPPSGLAGTYNEQFF.

This clonotype was seen at least ten times. The chain has TRBV10-3 and TRBJ2-7; possible D gene TRBD2, 5 bases. V was cut by 10 bases and J by 5 bases, with 9 bases left in between. CDR3 size: 10 residues. Germline CDR1 ENHRY, CDR2 SYGVKD. The chain's CDR3 is CATRLHEQYF. For the CDR3, the DNA is TGTGCCACACGACTACACGAGCAGTACTTC.

CDR3 nucleotide sequence: TGTGCCAGCAGTGGGGGGACAGGGGGCTTCACAGATACGCAGTATTTT. As protein: CASSGGTGGFTDTQYF. This chain joins TRBV25-1 and TRBJ2-3; 12 nucleotides line up with TRBD1. With 4 bases clipped from V and 2 bases from J, the junction kept 4 bases outside the gene matches. This CDR3 has 16 residues. Per germline, CDR1 MGHDK and CDR2 SYGVNS. Together with reference TRBV25-1 and TRBJ2-3, the CDR3 gives the full variable domain: EADIYQTPRYLVIGTGKKITLECSQTMGHDKMYWYQQDPGMELHLIHYSYGVNSTEKGDLSSESTVSRIRTEHFPLTLESARPSHTSQYLCASSGGTGGFTDTQYFGPGTRLTVL.

The V gene is TRBV7-9, the J gene TRBJ1-2; D call uncertain. Germline CDR1 is SEHNR and CDR2 is FQNEAQ (reference sequence). CDR3 length: 14 residues. Deletions cut 5 bases from V and 7 bases from J, with 17 bases between. The CDR3 spells CASSLMHQGPGYTF. DNA for the CDR3: TGTGCCAGCAGCCTCATGCACCAAGGTCCTGGCTACACCTTC. The full variable domain, in which reference TRBV7-9 and TRBJ1-2 provide the parts outside the CDR3, is DTGVSQNPRHKITKRGQNVTFRCDPISEHNRLYWYRQTLGQGPEFLTYFQNEAQLEKSRLLSDRFSAERPKGSFSTLEIQRTEQGDSAMYLCASSLMHQGPGYTFGSGTRLTVV.

The chain links TRBV20-1 to TRBJ2-7, with 8 bases identical to TRBD1. The germline CDR1 and CDR2 sequences are DFQATT and SNEGSKA (reference sequence). The CDR3 is made up of 18 amino acids. With V trimmed by 0 bases and J by 1 base, 14 bases remained unmatched. The CDR3 nucleotides are TGCAGTGCTAGAGATCGGGGCAGGGGGCCGGCTGGGTCCTACGAGCAGTACTTC. Translating it yields CSARDRGRGPAGSYEQYF.

The chain joins TRBV7-2 to TRBJ2-7; tentatively, D is TRBD1 or TRBD2 (6 bases each). The closer fit of TRBJ2-5 to the DNA end suggests the J call may be wrong. Per germline, CDR1 SGHTA and CDR2 FQGNSA. The CDR3 runs 15 residues. CDR3 loop: CASSPRELGAETQYF. The CDR3 DNA sequence: TGTGCCAGCAGCCCCCGGGAGTTGGGGGCAGAGACCCAGTACTTC.

The chain has TRBV7-9 and TRBJ2-1; D is possibly TRBD1 (5 bases). This CDR3 contains 12 residues. Trimming removed 3 bases at V and 7 bases at J, with 7 bases between. The germline V gene encodes CDR1 SEHNR and CDR2 FQNEAQ (reference sequence). The CDR3 loop is CASSFDRNEQFF. The CDR3 coding sequence is TGTGCCAGCAGCTTCGACAGAAATGAGCAGTTCTTC.

The chain combines TRBV10-3 with TRBJ2-7; 13 bases agree with TRBD2. Germline trimming cut 3 bases from V and 3 bases from J; bases unmatched to any gene: 5. The CDR3 consists of 16 residues. CDR1 is ENHRY, CDR2 SYGVKD, per germline. CDR3 bases: TGTGCCATCAGTGAATCGACTAGCGGGGGGAACTACGAGCAGTACTTC. This sequence encodes CAISESTSGGNYEQYF.

The table lists this clonotype with many counts. The rearrangement joins TRBV13 to TRBJ2-7, with 7 bases that match TRBD1. Looked up from germline, CDR1 is PRHDT and CDR2 is FYEKMQ (reference sequence). After removal of 3 bases from V and 7 bases from J, the junction contained 3 bases not matched to a gene. The CDR3 spans 12 residues. The CDR3 spells CASSFPGGEQYF. Written as DNA, the CDR3 is TGTGCCAGCAGCTTCCCAGGGGGTGAGCAGTACTTC.

This rearrangement joins TRBV7-9 to TRBJ2-2; 10 nucleotides match TRBD1. Germline lookup yields CDR1 SEHNR and CDR2 FQNEAQ (reference sequence). J was trimmed by 7 bases and V by 5 bases; bases with no gene match: 13. The CDR3 is 17 residues long. The CDR3 DNA follows: TGTGCCAGCAGCCAAACCACGACCGGGACAGGGGACGGGGAGCTGTTTTTT. Amino acid sequence: CASSQTTTGTGDGELFF. Based on the CDR3 plus reference TRBV7-9 and TRBJ2-2, the full variable domain is DTGVSQNPRHKITKRGQNVTFRCDPISEHNRLYWYRQTLGQGPEFLTYFQNEAQLEKSRLLSDRFSAERPKGSFSTLEIQRTEQGDSAMYLCASSQTTTGTGDGELFFGEGSRLTVL.

This chain connects TRBV25-1 to TRBJ2-1; 8 positions agree with TRBD2. V was pared by 7 bases and J by 5 bases, with 7 bases of the junction left unmatched. The CDR3 has 14 residues. Germline lookup yields CDR1 MGHDK and CDR2 SYGVNS. CDR3 amino acids: CASMLAGQNNEQFF. The CDR3 nucleotides are TGTGCCAGCATGTTAGCGGGGCAGAACAATGAGCAGTTCTTC. The variable domain in full, completed from reference TRBV25-1 and TRBJ2-1, reads EADIYQTPRYLVIGTGKKITLECSQTMGHDKMYWYQQDPGMELHLIHYSYGVNSTEKGDLSSESTVSRIRTEHFPLTLESARPSHTSQYLCASMLAGQNNEQFFGPGTRLTVL.

The chain couples TRBV30 to TRBJ1-5; 8 nucleotides match TRBD1. J was trimmed by 6 bases and V by 3 bases; bases with no gene match: 7. The V gene's germline CDR1 is GTSNPN and CDR2 SVGIG (reference sequence). The CDR3 runs 14 residues. CDR3: CAWRPTGGRQPQHF. The CDR3 nucleotides read TGTGCCTGGAGACCTACAGGGGGACGTCAGCCCCAGCATTTT.

In this sample, this clonotype turned up a few times. This chain uses TRBV7-9 with TRBJ1-1, with a weak D call TRBD1 (6 bases). Trimming removed 7 bases from V and 6 bases from J, with 21 bases in between. Germline CDR1 is SEHNR and CDR2 is FQNEAQ (reference sequence). The CDR3 covers 15 residues. The CDR3 sequence is CASIPRVGGFPEAFF. In DNA, the CDR3 is TGTGCCAGCATCCCTCGAGTAGGGGGGTTCCCTGAAGCTTTCTTT.

This clonotype was found a few times. V is TRBV27 and J is TRBJ2-7, with D tentatively TRBD1 (6 bases). Germline CDR1 reads MNHEY; CDR2 reads SMNVEV (reference sequence). The germline V and J ends were trimmed by 3 bases and 6 bases, with 27 bases remaining between them. The CDR3 covers 18 residues. The CDR3: CASSLLRKSGGKGGEQYF. The CDR3, as DNA: TGTGCCAGCAGTTTGTTGCGTAAGAGTGGGGGTAAAGGGGGCGAGCAGTACTTC.

This clonotype is a singleton in its sample. The chain couples TRBV2 to TRBJ1-4, with D perhaps matching TRBD1 (5 bases). This CDR3 is 15 amino acids long. CDR1 SNHLY and CDR2 FYNNEI come from the germline V gene. The V end lost 6 bases, the J end lost 0 bases, and 11 bases lay between the germline ends. The CDR3, as DNA: TGTGCCAGCAGGGTTGACAGCGCAACTAATGAAAAACTGTTTTTT. It yields the protein CASRVDSATNEKLFF.

The chain combines TRBV20-1 with TRBJ1-2; the D gene is possibly TRBD1 (5 bases). Germline lookup yields CDR1 DFQATT and CDR2 SNEGSKA (reference sequence). Trimming pared 0 bases from V and 6 bases from J, leaving 17 bases between. This CDR3 spans 15 amino acids. As DNA, the CDR3 is TGCAGTGCTAGAGAGTGGGGCGGGGAAAGGGATGGCTACACCTTC. This encodes CSAREWGGERDGYTF.

This clonotype has just a few counts. J is TRBJ2-7 and V is TRBV7-2, with TRBD2 as a possible D gene (5 bases). There are 14 residues in the CDR3. The germline CDR1 and CDR2 sequences are SGHTA and FQGNSA. With 1 base removed from V and 5 bases from J, the gap between germline ends came to 12 bases. The CDR3 is CASSLGGSENEQYF. CDR3 nucleotide sequence: TGTGCCAGCAGCTTAGGAGGGTCAGAGAACGAGCAGTACTTC.

A remark on this clonotype: A read error is possible here, since a much larger clone lies one base away. The chain employs TRBV20-1 and TRBJ2-7, with D possibly being TRBD2 (6 bases). CDR1 and CDR2 (germline): DFQATT, SNEGSKA (reference sequence). V was cut by 3 bases and J by 6 bases, with 18 bases left in between. The CDR3 has 14 residues. CDR3 coding DNA: TGCAGTGCTAGTTTGACTAGTGAGCCCTGCGAGCAGTACTTC. Its protein is CSASLTSEPCEQYF.

In its sample, this clonotype was seen many times. The chain is built from TRBV7-9 and TRBJ2-7; tentative D call: TRBD1 (6 bases). V lost 6 bases to trimming and J lost 3 bases, with 9 bases between them. The CDR3 sequence is 12 residues long. Germline CDR1 reads SEHNR; CDR2 reads FQNEAQ (reference sequence). The chain's CDR3 is CASSRTDYEQYF. The CDR3 nucleotides are TGTGCCAGCAGTCGGACAGACTACGAGCAGTACTTC.

On this clonotype itself: The junction departs from germline at one end; a sequencing error may be responsible. The rearrangement joins TRBV5-1 to TRBJ1-6, with 7 bases matching TRBD1. CDR1 is SGHRS, CDR2 YFSETQ, per germline. The CDR3 spans 16 residues. CDR3 DNA sequence: TGCGCCAGTAGCTTCCAGGGGGTTGGGGCCAATTCACCCCTCCACTTT. This sequence encodes CASSFQGVGANSPLHF.

This clonotype was detected only a few times. Here the CDR3 DNA reads TGTGCCAGCAGCTCCGGGACTAGCGGGATTACCTACGAGCAGTACTTC. This codes for CASSSGTSGITYEQYF. The chain carries TRBV7-9 and TRBJ2-7, with 13 bases lining up with TRBD2. Germline V gives CDR1 SEHNR, CDR2 FQNEAQ (reference sequence). The J segment lost 2 bases and the V segment lost 4 bases, leaving 5 bases of the junction unmatched. CDR3 size: 16 residues.